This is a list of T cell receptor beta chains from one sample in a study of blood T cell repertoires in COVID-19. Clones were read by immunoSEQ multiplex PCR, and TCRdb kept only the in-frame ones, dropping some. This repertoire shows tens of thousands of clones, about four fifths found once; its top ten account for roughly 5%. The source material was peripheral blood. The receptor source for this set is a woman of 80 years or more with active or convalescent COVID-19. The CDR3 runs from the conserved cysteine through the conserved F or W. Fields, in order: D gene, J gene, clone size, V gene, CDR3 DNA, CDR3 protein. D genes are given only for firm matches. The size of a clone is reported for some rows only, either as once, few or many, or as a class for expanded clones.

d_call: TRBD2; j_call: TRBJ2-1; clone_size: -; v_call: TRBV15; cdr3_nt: TGTGCCACCCAGCAGATGGGGACTAGCGGTTACAATGAGCAGTTCTTC; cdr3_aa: CATQQMGTSGYNEQFF
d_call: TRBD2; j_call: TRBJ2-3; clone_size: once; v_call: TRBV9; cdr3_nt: TGTGCCAGCAGCGTAGGTCCCTATGCGGGGGAGATAGATACGCAGTATTTT; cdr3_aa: CASSVGPYAGEIDTQYF
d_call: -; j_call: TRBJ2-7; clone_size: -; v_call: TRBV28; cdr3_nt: TGTGCCAGCAGTTTGATATCAGGGTTCAAGTACGAGCAGTACTTC; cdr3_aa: CASSLISGFKYEQYF
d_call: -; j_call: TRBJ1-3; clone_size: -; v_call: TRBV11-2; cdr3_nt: TGTGCCAGCACCCCCGCAGGGGCTGGAAACACCATATATTTT; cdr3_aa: CASTPAGAGNTIYF
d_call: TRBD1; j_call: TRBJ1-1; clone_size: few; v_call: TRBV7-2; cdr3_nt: TGTGCCAGCAGCTTTCGTGGACAGGTGGCGGCTGAAGCTTTCTTT; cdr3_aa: CASSFRGQVAAEAFF
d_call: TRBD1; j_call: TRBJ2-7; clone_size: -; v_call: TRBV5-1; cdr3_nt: TGCGCCAGCAGCAGGGGACAGGAGGGGTACGAGCAGTACTTC; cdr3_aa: CASSRGQEGYEQYF
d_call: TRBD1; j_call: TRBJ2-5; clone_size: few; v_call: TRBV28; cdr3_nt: TGTGCCAGCAGTTTCGACCGGACAGGGGAACAAGAGACCCAGTACTTC; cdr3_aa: CASSFDRTGEQETQYF
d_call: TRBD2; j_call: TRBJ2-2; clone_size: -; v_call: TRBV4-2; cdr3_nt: TGTGCCAGCAGCCAAATGACTAGCGGGAACACCGGGGAGCTGTTTTTT; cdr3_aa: CASSQMTSGNTGELFF
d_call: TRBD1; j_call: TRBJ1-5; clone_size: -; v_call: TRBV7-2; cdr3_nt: TGTGCCAGCAGCTTAGATGGCGGGACAGGAAACCCCTATAATCAGCCCCAGCATTTT; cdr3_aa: CASSLDGGTGNPYNQPQHF
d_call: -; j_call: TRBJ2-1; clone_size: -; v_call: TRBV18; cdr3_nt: TGTGCCAGCGGAAGACAGAGCTCCTACAATGAGCAGTTCTTC; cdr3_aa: CASGRQSSYNEQFF
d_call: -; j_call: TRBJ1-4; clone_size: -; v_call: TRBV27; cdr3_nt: TGTGCCAGCAACTCTCGGGGGGCAACTAATGAAAAACTGTTTTTT; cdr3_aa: CASNSRGATNEKLFF
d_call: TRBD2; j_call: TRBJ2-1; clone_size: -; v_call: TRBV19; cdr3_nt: TGTGCCAGTAGAACATCTCGACTAGCGGGGGACCATTACAATGAGCAGTTCTTC; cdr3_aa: CASRTSRLAGDHYNEQFF
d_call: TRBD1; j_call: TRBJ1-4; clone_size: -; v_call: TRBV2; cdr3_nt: TGTGCCAGCAGTGCCGGGACAGGATTCTATCGGGGAGATGAAAAACTGTTTTTT; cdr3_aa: CASSAGTGFYRGDEKLFF
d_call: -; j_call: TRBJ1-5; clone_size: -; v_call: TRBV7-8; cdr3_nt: TGTGCCAGCACCCCGTCTCCGGGGTTCTATAGCAATCAGCCCCAGCATTTT; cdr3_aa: CASTPSPGFYSNQPQHF
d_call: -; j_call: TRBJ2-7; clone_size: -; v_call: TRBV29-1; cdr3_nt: TGCAGCGTTGCTGAAGCCTCCTACGAGCAGTACTTC; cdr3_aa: CSVAEASYEQYF
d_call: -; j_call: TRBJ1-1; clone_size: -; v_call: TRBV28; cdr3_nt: TGTGCCAGCAGCTTTTCTGAGGGCACTGAAGCTTTCTTT; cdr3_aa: CASSFSEGTEAFF
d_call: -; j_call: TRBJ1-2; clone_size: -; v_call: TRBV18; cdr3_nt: TGTGCCAGCTCACCCAACGGGGAGGCGAACTATGGCTACACCTTC; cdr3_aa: CASSPNGEANYGYTF
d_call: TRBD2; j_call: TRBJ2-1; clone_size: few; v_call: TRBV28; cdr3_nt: TGTGCCAGCAGGATAGGGACTAGCGGACAAAAGGAGCAGTTCTTC; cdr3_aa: CASRIGTSGQKEQFF
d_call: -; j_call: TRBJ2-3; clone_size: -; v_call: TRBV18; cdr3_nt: TGTGCCAGCTCACCACTTCAAGATACGCAGTATTTT; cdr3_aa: CASSPLQDTQYF
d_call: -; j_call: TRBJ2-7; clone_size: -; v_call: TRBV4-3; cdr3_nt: TGCGCCAGCAGCCAAGACCTACAGGGAGACGAGCAGTACTTC; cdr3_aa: CASSQDLQGDEQYF